One sample yielded the 6 T cell receptor beta chains listed below, sequenced in a study of cytomegalovirus exposure and HLA in healthy donors. The PCR was carried out with 60 Vbeta primers and 13 Jbeta primers. The table came from immunoSEQ multiplex PCR; TCRdb's copy has only in-frame clones and leaves some out. This repertoire includes approximately 110,000 clones. Input material: PBMCs. The receptors shown here come from a man aged 25-45 years in good health and CMV-seronegative.

The DNA of the CDR3 is TGTGCCAGCAGCTACGGGACTAGCGGGAGTAATGAGCAGTTCTTC. Translated, it gives CASSYGTSGSNEQFF. The rearrangement links TRBV4-2 to TRBJ2-1; TRBD2 matches at 14 bases. This CDR3 region has 15 residues. From germline, CDR1 is LGHNA and CDR2 YNFKEQ. The V gene end was trimmed by 5 bases and the J gene end by 7 bases; junction bases not matched to a gene: 4.

The J gene is TRBJ1-1, the V gene TRBV29-1; 7 bases agree with TRBD1. The V segment lost 5 bases and the J segment 5 bases; nucleotides outside the gene matches: 8. CDR1 is SQVTM and CDR2 is ANQGSEA in the germline V gene. The CDR3 covers 13 residues. The DNA of the CDR3 is TGCAGCGTTCGGTCAGGGGGATGGACTGAAGCTTTCTTT. Translating gives CSVRSGGWTEAFF.

This sequence joins TRBV4-2 and TRBJ2-1, with 9 positions matching TRBD1. With 1 base clipped from V and 8 bases from J, the junction kept 6 bases outside the gene matches. The length of the CDR3 is 15 residues. The germline V gene has CDR1 LGHNA and CDR2 YNFKEQ. The CDR3 sequence: CASSQGDRVSDEQFF. Written as DNA, the CDR3 is TGTGCCAGCAGCCAAGGGGACAGGGTTAGCGATGAGCAGTTCTTC.

The CDR3 sequence: CASSLTGSGANEQFF. The CDR3 DNA reads as TGTGCCAGCAGCTTAACAGGGTCAGGGGCCAATGAGCAGTTCTTC. V is TRBV11-2 and J is TRBJ2-1; a weak D match, TRBD1 (6 bases). Germline loops: CDR1 SGHAT, CDR2 FQNNGV. This CDR3 has 15 amino acids. Between the trimmed V and J ends, which lost 2 bases and 6 bases, there was a span of 14 bases.

J is TRBJ2-1 and V is TRBV5-1, with TRBD1 matching over 11 bases. V trimming: 7 bases; J trimming: 8 bases; junction bases outside the gene matches: 2. Germline values: CDR1 SGHRS, CDR2 YFSETQ. The CDR3 is made up of 12 amino acids. The CDR3 here is CASWDRGDEQFF. The CDR3 DNA reads as TGCGCCAGCTGGGACAGGGGGGATGAGCAGTTCTTC.

This CDR3 reads CASSPGLAGEGYEQYF. In nucleotides, the CDR3 is TGTGCCAGCAGCCCGGGACTAGCGGGAGAGGGGTACGAGCAGTACTTC. The rearrangement joins TRBV7-2 to TRBJ2-7; TRBD2 matches at 14 bases. Germline V gene sequence: CDR1 SGHTA, CDR2 FQGNSA. This CDR3 has 16 amino acids. Germline trimming cut 5 bases from V and 4 bases from J; bases unmatched to any gene: 7. Full variable domain (outside the CDR3, taken from reference TRBV7-2 and TRBJ2-7): GAGVSQSPSNKVTEKGKDVELRCDPISGHTALYWYRQSLGQGLEFLIYFQGNSAPDKSGLPSDRFSAERTGGSVSTLTIQRTQQEDSAVYLCASSPGLAGEGYEQYFGPGTRLTVT.